A single sample is the source of the 32 T cell receptor beta chains below, sequenced in a study of CD8 T cells in Susac syndrome. RNA, at about 0.5 to 1 ug, was reverse transcribed with random hexamers. Using its own MiXCR run on the immunoSEQ multiplex PCR reads, TCRdb lists one record per CDR3 protein. This table holds some 120,000 distinct CDR3 sequences, about 95% found once. The material sequenced was CD4+ T cells from PBMCs. The receptors here all came from a human donor in good health.

This clonotype has only one observation. CDR3 protein: CAISKGQESAATQYF. CDR3 bases: TGTGCCATCAGTAAGGGACAGGAATCGGCGGCTACGCAGTATTTT. The chain carries TRBV10-3 and TRBJ2-3; 8 bases are a match to TRBD1. The CDR3 runs 15 residues. V shed 5 bases, J shed 8 bases, and the junction held 12 bases outside the gene matches. CDR1 and CDR2 from the germline V gene are ENHRY and SYGVKD.

This chain uses TRBV3-1 with TRBJ2-7; D not resolved. Trimming took 1 base from V and 6 from J, leaving 4 bases between them. The CDR3 extends over 11 amino acids. The germline gives CDR1 LGHDT, CDR2 YNNKEL (reference sequence). The CDR3 coding sequence is TGTGCCAGCAGCCAAGCGTTCGAGCAGTACTTC. It codes for CASSQAFEQYF.

The gene calls are TRBV2 and TRBJ2-7; the D gene is possibly TRBD1 (5 bases). The CDR3 runs to 12 residues. Germline assignment: CDR1 SNHLY and CDR2 FYNNEI. Trimming removed 6 bases at V and 4 bases at J, with 10 bases between. CDR3 in amino acids: CASRTRVYEQYF. CDR3 bases: TGTGCCAGCAGGACCAGGGTTTACGAGCAGTACTTC.

This clonotype was counted once. This rearrangement joins TRBV5-1 to TRBJ1-4, with 9 bases lining up with TRBD1. The germline gives CDR1 SGHRS, CDR2 YFSETQ. The V segment lost 9 bases and the J segment 3 bases; nucleotides outside the gene matches: 6. The length of the CDR3 is 14 residues. In nucleotides, the CDR3 is TGCGCCACCCGACAGGGGGGCTCTAATGAAAAACTGTTTTTT. This sequence encodes CATRQGGSNEKLFF.

The CDR3 region has the DNA TGTGCCTTTGGAGGGGTCCCGACAGATACGCAGTATTTT. Protein: CAFGGVPTDTQYF. V gene TRBV28 combines with J gene TRBJ2-3; D perhaps matches TRBD2 (6 bases). V was shortened by 11 bases and J by 3 bases, with 15 bases between the two germline ends. The length of the CDR3 is 13 residues. The germline gives CDR1 MDHEN, CDR2 SYDVKM.

This chain connects TRBV6-1 to TRBJ2-6; 10 positions match TRBD1. In germline, CDR1 is MNHNS, CDR2 SASEGT. The CDR3 contains 17 residues. Unmatched junction bases numbered 4, after V lost 5 bases and J lost 0 bases. The CDR3 sequence is CASSRQGAGSGANVLTF. CDR3 nucleotides: TGTGCCAGCAGTCGACAGGGGGCTGGCTCTGGGGCCAACGTCCTGACTTTC.

The rearrangement joins TRBV18 to TRBJ1-1; possible D gene TRBD1, 5 bases. The germline gives CDR1 KGHSH, CDR2 LQKENI. V dropped 9 bases and J dropped 6 bases, with 14 bases sitting between them. CDR3 length: 12 amino acids. The DNA of the CDR3 is TGTGCCAGTCTCGGGGACGCTGCTGAAGCTTTCTTT. Its translation: CASLGDAAEAFF.

The genes are TRBV7-8 and TRBJ1-5, with 9 positions matching TRBD1. V lost 0 bases to trimming and J lost 0 bases; unmatched junction nucleotides: 9. The V gene's germline CDR1 is SGHVS and CDR2 FQNEAQ. This CDR3 has 19 residues. This chain's CDR3 is CASSLAPTGQGYSNQPQHF. The CDR3 DNA is TGTGCCAGCAGCTTAGCGCCCACGGGACAGGGCTATAGCAATCAGCCCCAGCATTTT.

The J gene is TRBJ2-5, the V gene TRBV29-1; D unclear. The CDR3 is made up of 10 amino acids. Deletions cut 4 bases from V and 10 bases from J, with 10 bases between. CDR1 SQVTM and CDR2 ANQGSEA come from the germline V gene. This CDR3 is CSVVRVFQYF. CDR3 nucleotides: TGCAGCGTTGTAAGAGTATTCCAGTACTTC.

V usage is TRBV20-1 and J usage is TRBJ2-1; TRBD2 might be the D (7 bases). The CDR3 consists of 12 residues. The V and J ends lost 6 bases and 6 bases respectively, with 12 bases between them. Germline CDR1 and CDR2: DFQATT and SNEGSKA (reference sequence). For the CDR3, the DNA is TGCAGTGCCAGGGGAGGGCCCAATGAGCAGTTCTTC. Encoded protein: CSARGGPNEQFF.

The chain has TRBV19 and TRBJ1-1, with D maybe TRBD1 (6 bases). CDR1 and CDR2 (germline): LNHDA, SQIVND (reference sequence). V was shortened by 10 bases and J by 10 bases, with 22 bases between the two germline ends. This CDR3 region has 13 residues. The CDR3 is CATESQGFVTAFF. CDR3 bases: TGTGCCACTGAGTCACAGGGATTCGTAACAGCTTTCTTT.

This sequence joins TRBV5-1 and TRBJ1-3; D is unresolved. Germline-derived CDR1 and CDR2 are SGHRS and YFSETQ. The CDR3 length is 16 residues. V dropped 2 bases and J dropped 2 bases, with 14 bases sitting between them. Here the CDR3 DNA reads TGCGCCAGCAGCTTCGGTACGGGATTCGCTGGAAACACCATATATTTT. This gives the protein CASSFGTGFAGNTIYF.

The chain couples TRBV12-3 or TRBV12-4 to TRBJ2-5; 11 positions match TRBD2. Germline trimming cut 6 bases from V and 5 bases from J; bases unmatched to any gene: 14. The CDR3 totals 17 residues. This CDR3 reads CASSRRSGTSGRETQYF. The CDR3 nucleotides read TGTGCCAGCAGCCGGCGCTCCGGGACTAGCGGACGGGAGACCCAGTACTTC.

This clonotype has a single count. The chain employs TRBV14 and TRBJ2-1, with D perhaps TRBD1 (6 bases). V shed 3 bases and J shed 8 bases, with 14 bases lying between them. The CDR3 spans 14 residues. The germline V gene encodes CDR1 SGHDN and CDR2 FVKESK. The CDR3 protein is CASSQSTGWDEQFF. CDR3 coding DNA: TGTGCCAGCAGCCAGTCCACAGGGTGGGATGAGCAGTTCTTC.

V gene TRBV20-1 combines with J gene TRBJ2-7; 9 bases align to TRBD2. The CDR3 is made up of 15 amino acids. Germline CDR1 is DFQATT and CDR2 is SNEGSKA (reference sequence). Trimming took 5 bases from V and 4 from J; bases not matched to a gene: 12. Written as DNA, the CDR3 is TGCAGTGCTCCGCCTCCACTAGCGGGCCTTTACGAGCAGTACTTC. Amino acid sequence: CSAPPPLAGLYEQYF.

There are a few counts of this clonotype. The rearrangement links TRBV29-1 to TRBJ2-7, with D perhaps matching TRBD1 (6 bases). Per germline, CDR1 SQVTM and CDR2 ANQGSEA. This CDR3 comprises 12 residues. With 7 bases removed from V and 6 bases from J, the gap between germline ends came to 16 bases. Here the CDR3 DNA reads TGCAGCGCCAGGACAGACCCCGCCGAGCAGTACTTC. Amino acid sequence: CSARTDPAEQYF.

V usage is TRBV18 and J usage is TRBJ1-2; 7 bases agree with TRBD1. V shed 0 bases and J 3 bases; nucleotides not matched to a gene: 13. In germline, CDR1 is KGHSH, CDR2 LQKENI. The CDR3 spans 18 residues. This CDR3 reads CASSPPRRGLPGDYGYTF. CDR3 nucleotides: TGTGCCAGCTCACCACCAAGAAGGGGGCTCCCCGGTGACTATGGCTACACCTTC.

This sequence joins TRBV6-1 and TRBJ2-2; D not certain. Germline CDR1 is MNHNS and CDR2 is SASEGT. Trimming took off 11 bases at V and 1 base at J, with 14 bases between the two ends. CDR3 length: 14 amino acids. CDR3 coding DNA: TGTGCCTGCACGGGTTCCTGGAACACCGGGGAGCTGTTTTTT. This sequence encodes CACTGSWNTGELFF.

CDR3 DNA: TGTGCCAGCAGTCCCGTCGGCGGGGGAACCACCGGGGAGCTGTTTTTT. This sequence encodes CASSPVGGGTTGELFF. The rearrangement joins TRBV27 to TRBJ2-2; 7 bases fit TRBD2. V shed 5 bases, J shed 4 bases, and the junction held 10 bases outside the gene matches. The germline V gene encodes CDR1 MNHEY and CDR2 SMNVEV (reference sequence). CDR3 length: 16 residues.

This sequence joins TRBV9 and TRBJ2-6; 7 nucleotides align to TRBD2. This CDR3 is built from 16 residues. CDR1 and CDR2 from the germline V gene are SGDLS and YYNGEE. The junction had 3 bases not matched to a gene; V was cut back by 3 bases and J by 0 bases. The CDR3 DNA follows: TGTGCCAGCAGCGCCCGGGGGGTCTCTGGGGCCAACGTCCTGACTTTC. It translates to CASSARGVSGANVLTF.

The V call is TRBV6-5, the J call TRBJ1-2, with 10 bases lining up with TRBD1. Germline assignment: CDR1 MNHEY and CDR2 SVGAGI. This CDR3 region has 14 residues. V lost 5 bases to trimming and J lost 2 bases; unmatched junction nucleotides: 2. The CDR3 spells CASSTDRGNYGYTF. CDR3 DNA: TGTGCCAGCAGTACGGACAGGGGGAACTATGGCTACACCTTC.

V is TRBV9 and J is TRBJ2-7, with 12 bases that match TRBD2. The CDR3 runs to 15 residues. Trimming at V came to 7 bases and at J to 3 bases, leaving 8 bases not matched to a gene. CDR1 is SGDLS and CDR2 is YYNGEE in the germline V gene. The CDR3 protein is CASGETSGRFYEQYF. The CDR3 coding sequence is TGTGCCAGCGGAGAGACTAGCGGGAGATTCTACGAGCAGTACTTC.

A single count supports this clonotype. This chain connects TRBV5-6 to TRBJ2-5, with D possibly TRBD2 on 6 matching bases. Between the trimmed V and J ends, which lost 1 base and 1 base, there was a span of 14 bases. Germline lookup yields CDR1 SGHDT and CDR2 YYEEEE. CDR3 length: 16 amino acids. The DNA of the CDR3 is TGTGCCAGCAGCTTGCGGGGACTCCCCATCCAAGAGACCCAGTACTTC. This codes for CASSLRGLPIQETQYF. Together with reference TRBV5-6 and TRBJ2-5, the CDR3 gives the full variable domain: DAGVTQSPTHLIKTRGQQVTLRCSPKSGHDTVSWYQQALGQGPQFIFQYYEEEERQRGNFPDRFSGHQFPNYSSELNVNALLLGDSALYLCASSLRGLPIQETQYFGPGTRLLVL.

CDR3 protein: CASSRTGRVGEQYF. The CDR3 DNA follows: TGTGCCAGCAGCCGGACAGGGAGGGTTGGGGAGCAGTACTTC. This chain uses TRBV7-2 with TRBJ2-7, with a weak D call TRBD1 (8 bases). CDR1 is SGHTA and CDR2 is FQGNSA in the germline V gene. The V and J ends lost 5 bases and 7 bases respectively, with 18 bases between them. This CDR3 has 14 residues.

V is TRBV3-1 and J is TRBJ2-3; no reliable D call. CDR1 is LGHDT and CDR2 is YNNKEL in the germline V gene (reference sequence). The CDR3 is made up of 13 amino acids. V was shortened by 1 base and J by 0 bases, with 2 bases between the two germline ends. CDR3 residues: CASSQVSTDTQYF. In nucleotides, the CDR3 is TGTGCCAGCAGCCAAGTTAGCACAGATACGCAGTATTTT.

The CDR3 loop reads CASNLQSSYNEQFF. The CDR3 DNA is TGTGCCAGCAACTTACAGAGCTCCTACAATGAGCAGTTCTTC. The chain is built from TRBV9 and TRBJ2-1; D is undetermined. CDR1 is SGDLS, CDR2 YYNGEE, per germline. The V end was cut by 6 bases, the J end by 0 bases, with 10 bases between. This CDR3 region has 14 residues.

This chain links TRBV12-3 or TRBV12-4 with TRBJ1-1, with 11 positions matching TRBD1. The CDR3 spans 14 residues. Trimming took 4 bases from V and 6 from J; bases not matched to a gene: 4. The CDR3, as DNA: TGTGCCAGCAGTTGGGGACAGGGGGGGGCTGAAGCTTTCTTT. Translation: CASSWGQGGAEAFF.

This chain connects TRBV28 to TRBJ1-5; D remains unclear. Germline values: CDR1 MDHEN, CDR2 SYDVKM. V was trimmed by 5 bases and J by 2 bases, leaving 16 bases between them. CDR3 length: 16 amino acids. The CDR3 protein is CASSLSGRRGNQPQHF. The CDR3 DNA reads as TGTGCCAGCAGTCTTAGTGGGAGACGGGGCAATCAGCCCCAGCATTTT.

The gene calls are TRBV20-1 and TRBJ2-7; 9 bases are shared with TRBD2. CDR3 length equals 16 residues. CDR1 is DFQATT, CDR2 SNEGSKA, per germline (reference sequence). V was pared by 6 bases and J by 6 bases, with 18 bases of the junction left unmatched. In nucleotides, the CDR3 is TGCAGTGCGCGTAATCTAGTATCGGGACTAGCATCCGAGCAGTACTTC. Translating it yields CSARNLVSGLASEQYF.

This clonotype was counted once. This sequence joins TRBV9 and TRBJ2-3; D remains unclear. Looked up from germline, CDR1 is SGDLS and CDR2 is YYNGEE. The V end was cut by 0 bases, the J end by 2 bases, with 7 bases between. CDR3 size: 14 residues. Here the CDR3 reads CASSVGAYTDTQYF. The CDR3 DNA reads as TGTGCCAGCAGCGTAGGGGCTTACACAGATACGCAGTATTTT.

V is TRBV3-1 and J is TRBJ1-1, with D maybe TRBD1 (6 bases). The CDR3 has 15 amino acids. The V gene's germline CDR1 is LGHDT and CDR2 YNNKEL (reference sequence). V was cut by 2 bases and J by 0 bases, with 10 bases left in between. As DNA, the CDR3 is TGTGCCAGCAGCCAATTACAGGGACTGAACACTGAAGCTTTCTTT. Its translation: CASSQLQGLNTEAFF.

The chain recombines TRBV3-1 with TRBJ2-5; D gene unclear. The V gene lost 1 base and the J gene lost 3 bases, with 3 bases spanning the gap. This CDR3 is 12 amino acids long. CDR1 and CDR2 from the germline V gene are LGHDT and YNNKEL (reference sequence). The CDR3 here is CASSQVKETQYF. CDR3 DNA sequence: TGTGCCAGCAGCCAAGTTAAAGAGACCCAGTACTTC.